This T cell receptor beta chain was identified in a study of blood T cell repertoires in COVID-19. Germline CDR1 and CDR2: SGHTA and FQGNSA. The CDR3 spans 14 residues. V lost 5 bases to trimming and J lost 5 bases; unmatched junction nucleotides: 3. Authors' analysis steps: Amplification with reference gene primers provided the estimates of nucleated cell counts. Sequencing was performed with immunoSEQ multiplex PCR; in TCRdb, only in-frame clones are kept and a portion is missing. The V and J calls and clone size were taken over from that table, and D and trimming were inferred from the DNA. There are 210,000 or so clones in the sample; roughly four fifths occur only once, and 10% to 15% lies in the top ten.

Source material: peripheral blood. The sequence derives from a woman aged 40 to 55 with acute or convalescent COVID-19. This rearrangement joins TRBV7-2 to TRBJ2-3; TRBD2 matches at 11 bases. The CDR3 here is CASSLGLAGDTQYF. The CDR3, as DNA: TGTGCCAGCAGCCTTGGACTAGCGGGAGATACGCAGTATTTT. The whole variable domain, filled in from reference TRBV7-2 and TRBJ2-3, reads GAGVSQSPSNKVTEKGKDVELRCDPISGHTALYWYRQSLGQGLEFLIYFQGNSAPDKSGLPSDRFSAERTGGSVSTLTIQRTQQEDSAVYLCASSLGLAGDTQYFGPGTRLTVL.